The source of this T cell receptor (beta chain) is a study of tumor-infiltrating lymphocytes in localized non-small cell lung cancer. Study-level information: Tumor tissue and non-adjacent uninvolved lung came from each patient.

Sequencing was performed with immunoSEQ multiplex PCR; in TCRdb, only in-frame clones are kept and a portion is missing. The sample carries 9,500 to 15,000 clones, more than 75% recorded once. V trimming: 3 bases; J trimming: 7 bases; junction bases outside the gene matches: 18. Germline lookup yields CDR1 SGDLS and CDR2 YYNGEE. CDR3 size: 17 residues. Comments on this clone: Antigen specificity is unknown.

Study observations and caveats: Different pieces of the same tissue went to different assays, confounding technical variation with intratumor heterogeneity. Not all patients were TCR sequenced, owing to tissue quantity. TCRbeta sequencing showed higher T cell infiltration in tumors than uninvolved lung.

The source is a human donor with non-small cell lung cancer. The sample taken for sequencing was uninvolved lung tissue not adjacent to the tumor. The chain has TRBV9 and TRBJ1-1; the match to TRBD1 covers 7 bases. The CDR3 coding sequence is TGTGCCAGCAGCGAACTTCCGACAGGGACTGTATCATTTGAAGCTTTCTTT. Its translation is CASSELPTGTVSFEAFF.